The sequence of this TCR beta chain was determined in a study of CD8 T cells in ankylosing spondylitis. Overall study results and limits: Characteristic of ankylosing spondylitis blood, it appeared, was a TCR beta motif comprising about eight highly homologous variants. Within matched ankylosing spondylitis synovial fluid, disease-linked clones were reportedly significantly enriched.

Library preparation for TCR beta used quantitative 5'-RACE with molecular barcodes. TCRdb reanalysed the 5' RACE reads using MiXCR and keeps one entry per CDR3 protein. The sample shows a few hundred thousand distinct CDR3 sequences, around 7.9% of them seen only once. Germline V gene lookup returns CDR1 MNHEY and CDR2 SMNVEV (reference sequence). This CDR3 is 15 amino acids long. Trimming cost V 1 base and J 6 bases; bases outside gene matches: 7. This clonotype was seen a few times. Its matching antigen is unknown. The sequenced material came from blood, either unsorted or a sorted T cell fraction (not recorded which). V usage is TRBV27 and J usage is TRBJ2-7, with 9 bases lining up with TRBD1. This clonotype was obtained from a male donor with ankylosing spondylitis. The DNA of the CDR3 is TGTGCCAGCAGTTTATTTCCGGGACAGGGTGGCGAGCAGTACTTC. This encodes CASSLFPGQGGEQYF.